This T cell receptor beta chain was obtained from a study of blood T cell repertoires in COVID-19. About the research overall: Some COVID-19 samples were acute and others convalescent; all came from the United States, Italy and Spain. T cells, B-cell-depleted T cells, or PBMCs provided the cDNA or gDNA that served as material.

Seattle's enrolled individuals joined amid active infection and were then monitored longitudinally. CDR3 size: 15 residues. From germline, CDR1 is SGHTA and CDR2 FQGTGA. V shed 5 bases, J shed 4 bases, and the junction held 7 bases outside the gene matches. How the authors handled the data: Reference gene primer amplification yielded estimated nucleated cell counts. Generated by immunoSEQ multiplex PCR, the TCRdb table keeps only in-frame clones and is missing some. From that table come the V and J calls and clone size; the DNA was used to work out D and trimming. The sample shows some 240,000 clones, roughly 85% of them seen only once.

The origin of this receptor is a woman in her seventies with COVID-19, enrolled during active disease. The chain carries TRBV7-3 and TRBJ2-1, with 8 bases matching TRBD2. The specimen was peripheral blood. CDR3 amino acids: CASSPTSGLYNEQFF. The CDR3 bases are TGTGCCAGCAGCCCAACTAGCGGACTATACAATGAGCAGTTCTTC.